This TCR beta chain is drawn from a study of blood T cell repertoires in COVID-19. Turning to the study itself: From T cells, B-cell-depleted T cells, or PBMCs came the material, which was cDNA or gDNA.

The V end lost 10 bases, the J end lost 0 bases, and 16 bases lay between the germline ends. Germline-derived CDR1 and CDR2 are MNHEY and SVGAGI. The length of the CDR3 is 15 residues. Only in-frame clones appear in the TCRdb table, and some are missing; sequencing was by immunoSEQ multiplex PCR. The profile shows under 150,000 clones, 84% of them singletons. V and J are TRBV6-5 and TRBJ2-4; TRBD1 might be the D (6 bases). The receptor was isolated from a woman between 50 and 59 years old who had been exposed to COVID-19. Sequencing used PBMCs or T cells enriched from blood (not recorded which). The CDR3 DNA follows: TGTGCCACCAGGGGTGGCAGGATAGCCAAAAACATTCAGTACTTC. This codes for CATRGGRIAKNIQYF.